Listed here are 10 T cell receptor beta chains from one sample, sequenced in a study of control samples from healthy donors and cancer patients (TCRdb year 2020). Libraries were built with the immunoSEQ multiplex PCR assay. TCRdb stores this immuneACCESS table with in-frame sequences only. Part of the clones is absent; in the studies checked, under half of the shortfall reflects unresolved V genes, and no reason is known for the rest. The sample table records about 150,000 clones; about 89% of these occur just once. The top ten clones comprise just under 5% of the sample. Specimen: blood. The receptor source for this set is a man aged 30 to 45 in good health.

The chain links TRBV4-3 to TRBJ2-1; a weak D match, TRBD1 (6 bases). V lost 0 bases to trimming and J lost 9 bases, with 9 bases between them. CDR3 length: 13 residues. Germline V gives CDR1 LGHNA, CDR2 YSLEER. The CDR3 DNA sequence: TGCGCCAGCAGCCAAGATAGGGGGACTGAGCAGTTCTTC. Translating gives CASSQDRGTEQFF.

The chain employs TRBV19 and TRBJ1-2; 11 nucleotides align to TRBD1. Germline loops: CDR1 LNHDA, CDR2 SQIVND (reference sequence). The CDR3 length is 14 residues. Germline trimming cut 7 bases from V and 4 bases from J; bases unmatched to any gene: 5. The DNA for the CDR3 is TGTGCCAGTATTGGGACAGGGGGAAGCTATGGCTACACCTTC. Amino acids: CASIGTGGSYGYTF. Drawing the rest from reference TRBV19 and TRBJ1-2, the complete variable domain is DGGITQSPKYLFRKEGQNVTLSCEQNLNHDAMYWYRQDPGQGLRLIYYSQIVNDFQKGDIAEGYSVSREKKESFPLTVTSAQKNPTAFYLCASIGTGGSYGYTFGSGTRLTVV.

The chain uses TRBV5-1 and TRBJ1-1; no firm D call. There are 14 residues in the CDR3. The V end was cut by 3 bases, the J end by 3 bases, with 12 bases between. The V gene's germline CDR1 is SGHRS and CDR2 YFSETQ. As DNA, the CDR3 is TGCGCCAGCAGCTCTGGTCGAGGCTACACTGAAGCTTTCTTT. Translation gives CASSSGRGYTEAFF.

The J gene is TRBJ2-7, the V gene TRBV21-1; the table's D gene call, TRBD2, was not cross checked with the DNA. TRBV21-1 is a listed pseudogene. The CDR3 has 14 residues. The CDR3 sequence: CASSQSGGGDEQYF. Here the CDR3 DNA reads TGTGCCAGCAGCCAGAGCGGGGGAGGCGACGAGCAGTACTTC.

The chain combines TRBV3-1 (or the pseudogene TRBV3-2) with TRBJ2-7, with a weak D call TRBD1 (8 bases). This CDR3 is built from 12 residues. Per the germline V gene, CDR1 is LGHDT and CDR2 is YNNKEL (reference sequence). Trimming left V 5 bases short and J 7 bases short, with 12 bases between. The CDR3 DNA follows: TGTGCCAGCAGCAAACAGGGGGGGGAGCAGTACTTC. This translates into CASSKQGGEQYF.

V and J are TRBV18 and TRBJ2-7, with 7 bases identical to TRBD1. J gave up 3 bases and V 3 bases, and 2 bases lay outside the gene matches. Germline V gene sequence: CDR1 KGHSH, CDR2 LQKENI. This CDR3 has 13 amino acids. The CDR3 DNA is TGTGCCAGCTCACCGGACAGGCTCTACGAGCAGTACTTC. It yields the protein CASSPDRLYEQYF.

CDR3 sequence: CASSLVAGTDTQYF. DNA of the CDR3: TGTGCCAGCAGCTTGGTGGCAGGCACAGATACGCAGTATTTT. The chain carries TRBV5-4 and TRBJ2-3; D not certain. The germline CDR1 and CDR2 sequences are SGHNT and YYREEE (reference sequence). This CDR3 region has 14 residues. V shed 0 bases and J shed 1 base, with 6 bases lying between them.

This clone was detected a few times. This rearrangement joins TRBV6-2 or TRBV6-3 to TRBJ1-1; D call uncertain. V was trimmed by 2 bases and J by 1 base, leaving 5 bases between them. The CDR3 length is 13 residues. The germline V gene has CDR1 MNHEY and CDR2 SVGEGT. DNA of the CDR3: TGTGCCAGCAGTTACCTTGAGAACACTGAAGCTTTCTTT. Protein: CASSYLENTEAFF.

The chain recombines TRBV24-1 with TRBJ1-2; D is perhaps TRBD1 (5 bases). Germline V gene sequence: CDR1 KGHDR, CDR2 SFDVKD. CDR3 length equals 14 residues. Trimming left V 4 bases short and J 4 bases short, with 12 bases between. The CDR3 nucleotides read TGTGCCACCAGTGACGTTGACAGCCTCTATGGCTACACCTTC. Translation gives CATSDVDSLYGYTF.

The chain has TRBV5-1 and TRBJ1-4, with D unclear. The CDR3 has 13 amino acids. V was shortened by 2 bases and J by 7 bases, with 9 bases between the two germline ends. The germline gives CDR1 SGHRS, CDR2 YFSETQ. The CDR3 protein is CASSFWGGEKLFF. As DNA, the CDR3 is TGCGCCAGCAGCTTTTGGGGTGGTGAAAAACTGTTTTTT.